The clone carrying this T cell receptor beta chain is medium-sized within its sample. Assay used: immunoSEQ multiplex PCR; TCRdb lists only in-frame clones, some missing. In the table there are tens of thousands of clones, around 93% of which are singletons. These data are taken from a study of control samples from healthy donors and cancer patients. The germline V and J ends were trimmed by 6 bases and 0 bases, with 6 bases remaining between them. The CDR3 extends over 12 amino acids. The germline V gene has CDR1 SQVTM and CDR2 ANQGSEA. The sequence was obtained from a man younger than 40 with colorectal cancer. The sample was PBMCs. The chain links TRBV29-1 to TRBJ1-3; D remains ambiguous. This CDR3 reads CSVQNSGNTIYF. The CDR3 bases are TGCAGCGTCCAGAACTCTGGAAACACCATATATTTT.